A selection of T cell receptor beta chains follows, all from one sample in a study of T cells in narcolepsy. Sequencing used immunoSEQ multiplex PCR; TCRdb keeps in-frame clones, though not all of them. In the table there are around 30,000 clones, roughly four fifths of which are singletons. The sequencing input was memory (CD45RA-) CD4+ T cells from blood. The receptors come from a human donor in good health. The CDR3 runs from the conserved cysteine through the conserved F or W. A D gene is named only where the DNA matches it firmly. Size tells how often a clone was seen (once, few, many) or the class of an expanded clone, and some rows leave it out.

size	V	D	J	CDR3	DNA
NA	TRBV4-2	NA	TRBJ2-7	CASSPPGAIYEQYF	TGTGCCAGCAGCCCACCGGGAGCAATCTACGAGCAGTACTTC
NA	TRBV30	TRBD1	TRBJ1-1	CAWQTGGWGTEAFF	TGTGCCTGGCAGACAGGGGGCTGGGGTACTGAAGCTTTCTTT
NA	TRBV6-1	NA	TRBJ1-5	CASRENQPQHF	TGTGCCAGCAGGGAGAACCAGCCCCAGCATTTT
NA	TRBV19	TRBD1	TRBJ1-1	CASRQGQGLNTEAFF	TGTGCCAGTAGACAGGGACAGGGCCTGAACACTGAAGCTTTCTTT
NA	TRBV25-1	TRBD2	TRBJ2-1	CASSDSGRAFNEQFF	TGTGCCAGCAGTGATAGCGGGAGGGCCTTCAATGAGCAGTTCTTC
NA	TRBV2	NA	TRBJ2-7	CASSPGLGRSYEQYF	TGTGCCAGCAGTCCCGGGCTGGGGCGGTCCTACGAGCAGTACTTC
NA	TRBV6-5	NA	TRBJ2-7	CASSERHQTYEQYF	TGTGCCAGCAGTGAGAGACACCAGACCTACGAGCAGTACTTC
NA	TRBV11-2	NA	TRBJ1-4	CASSLRSQDNEKLFF	TGTGCCAGCAGCTTACGGTCCCAAGATAATGAAAAACTGTTTTTT
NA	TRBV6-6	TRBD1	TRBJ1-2	CASSTGGAFYGYTF	TGTGCCAGCAGTACAGGGGGCGCCTTTTATGGCTACACCTTC
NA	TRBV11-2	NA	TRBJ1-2	CASSLADSYGYTF	TGTGCCAGCAGCTTAGCGGACAGCTATGGCTACACCTTC
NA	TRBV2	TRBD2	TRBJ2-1	CASSESSGGYLEQFF	TGTGCCAGCAGTGAATCCAGCGGGGGGTACCTTGAGCAGTTCTTC
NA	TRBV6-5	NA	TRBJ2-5	CASSYSDRLQETQYF	TGTGCCAGCAGTTATTCGGACAGACTTCAAGAGACCCAGTACTTC
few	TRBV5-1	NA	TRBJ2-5	CASSRGPAGGETQYF	TGCGCCAGCAGCCGAGGGCCAGCGGGCGGAGAGACCCAGTACTTC
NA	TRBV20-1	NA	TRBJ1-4	CSVKVLEKLFF	TGCAGTGTCAAGGTTTTGGAAAAACTGTTTTTT
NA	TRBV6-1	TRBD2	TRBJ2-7	CASSSGPYEQYF	TGTGCCAGCTCTAGCGGACCCTACGAGCAGTACTTC
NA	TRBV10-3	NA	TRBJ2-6	CAITPGSGANVLTF	TGTGCCATCACCCCGGGCTCTGGGGCCAACGTCCTGACTTTC
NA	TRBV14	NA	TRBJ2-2	CASSPRTNTGELFF	TGTGCCAGCAGCCCGCGAACGAACACCGGGGAGCTGTTTTTT
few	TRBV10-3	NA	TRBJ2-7	CAITPSYEQYF	TGTGCCATCACTCCGTCCTACGAGCAGTACTTC
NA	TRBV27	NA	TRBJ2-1	CASSLPQGNEQFF	TGTGCCAGCAGTTTACCCCAGGGGAATGAGCAGTTCTTC
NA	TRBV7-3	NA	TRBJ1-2	CASSLYGRAGYGYTF	TGTGCCAGCAGCTTATATGGCAGGGCGGGCTATGGCTACACCTTC
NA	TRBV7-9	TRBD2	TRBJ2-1	CASSLSGLAVYNEQFF	TGTGCCAGCAGCTTATCGGGACTAGCAGTCTACAATGAGCAGTTCTTC
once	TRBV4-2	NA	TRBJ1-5	CASGPDGNQPQHF	TGTGCCAGCGGACCAGACGGGAATCAGCCCCAGCATTTT
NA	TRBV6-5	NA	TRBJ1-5	CASTEGDNQPQHF	TGTGCCAGCACAGAGGGGGATAATCAGCCCCAGCATTTT
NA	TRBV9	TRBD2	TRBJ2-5	CASSTRAGSGETQYF	TGTGCCAGCAGCACACGAGCGGGGTCCGGGGAGACCCAGTACTTC
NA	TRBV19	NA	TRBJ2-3	CASSNMADTQYF	TGTGCCAGTTCTAACATGGCAGATACGCAGTATTTT
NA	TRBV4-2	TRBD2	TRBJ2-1	CASSQELAGVNEQFF	TGTGCCAGCAGCCAAGAGCTAGCGGGAGTCAATGAGCAGTTCTTC
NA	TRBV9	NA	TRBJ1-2	CASSAGDGGYTF	TGTGCCAGCAGCGCAGGGGACGGTGGCTACACCTTC
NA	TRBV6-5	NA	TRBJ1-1	CASSARVDTEAFF	TGTGCCAGCAGTGCCAGAGTAGACACTGAAGCTTTCTTT